Here is one T cell receptor (beta chain) with its context. This record comes from a study of cytomegalovirus exposure and HLA in healthy donors. With 60 Vbeta and 13 Jbeta primers, the PCR was carried out. Some clones are missing from TCRdb's copy, which holds only in-frame ones; the method was immunoSEQ multiplex PCR. The sample table sets out 100,000 to 150,000 clones. CDR1 and CDR2 from the germline V gene are SGHRS and YFSETQ. The CDR3 spans 14 residues. Trimming left V 0 bases short and J 0 bases short, with 6 bases between. Sequencing was done on a sample of PBMCs. This clonotype was sampled from a woman aged 40 to 50 in good health and CMV-seropositive. The genes are TRBV5-1 and TRBJ1-1; no definite D call. Here the CDR3 DNA reads TGCGCCAGCAGCTTGGCCCAGGTGAACACTGAAGCTTTCTTT. Amino acid sequence: CASSLAQVNTEAFF.